The rows below give T cell receptor beta chains drawn from one sample of a study of post-analysis software for immune sequencing data. A single record per CDR3 protein comes from TCRdb applying MiXCR to the PCR reads. Here the sample spans 380,000 or so distinct CDR3 sequences, less than 40% being singletons. Sequenced sample: blood. These receptor sequences come from a girl aged 5 to 17 with multiple sclerosis. Both conserved end residues are part of each CDR3. The D gene is left open where the match is weak. Some rows mark clone size as missing; the rest say once, few, many or name a class of expanded clone.

clone_size: once; v_call: TRBV7-2; j_call: TRBJ2-4; d_call: -; cdr3_nt: TGTGTCAGCAGCTTGGGGCGGGTTGAAAACATTCAGTACTTC; cdr3_aa: CVSSLGRVENIQYF
clone_size: -; v_call: TRBV5-1; j_call: TRBJ2-5; d_call: -; cdr3_nt: TGCGCCAGCAGCTTAGTCTCCGGGGGCGCGAAGACCCAGTACTTC; cdr3_aa: CASSLVSGGAKTQYF
clone_size: few; v_call: TRBV6-6; j_call: TRBJ2-5; d_call: TRBD2; cdr3_nt: TGTGCCAGCAGGCCTAGCGGGGGGGCAGAGACCCAGTACTTC; cdr3_aa: CASRPSGGAETQYF
clone_size: -; v_call: TRBV7-7; j_call: TRBJ2-7; d_call: -; cdr3_nt: TGTGCTAGCAGCTTAGGTCCGACAAGCCGCTACGAGCAGTACTTC; cdr3_aa: CASSLGPTSRYEQYF
clone_size: few; v_call: TRBV24-1; j_call: TRBJ2-5; d_call: -; cdr3_nt: TGTGCCACCAGTGATTTTAAGGAGGGGCTAAAAGAGACCCAGTACTTC; cdr3_aa: CATSDFKEGLKETQYF
clone_size: few; v_call: TRBV6-2/TRBV6-3; j_call: TRBJ1-5; d_call: -; cdr3_nt: TGTGCCAGCAGTTACTCCCTAAATCAGCCCCAGCATTTT; cdr3_aa: CASSYSLNQPQHF
clone_size: few; v_call: TRBV9; j_call: TRBJ1-4; d_call: -; cdr3_nt: TGTGCCAGCAGCGTAGAAAGGGCAACAACTAATGAAAAACTGTTTTTT; cdr3_aa: CASSVERATTNEKLFF
clone_size: -; v_call: TRBV29-1; j_call: TRBJ2-1; d_call: TRBD2; cdr3_nt: TGCAGCGTTGAAGGCGTGCGGGGGGTTTCCTACAATGAGCAGTTCTTC; cdr3_aa: CSVEGVRGVSYNEQFF
clone_size: -; v_call: TRBV27; j_call: TRBJ2-7; d_call: -; cdr3_nt: TGTGCCAGCAGTTTAGGGGCGGGGGCTGGAGGCGAGCAGTACTTC; cdr3_aa: CASSLGAGAGGEQYF
clone_size: few; v_call: TRBV7-2; j_call: TRBJ2-5; d_call: -; cdr3_nt: TGTGCCAGCAGCTTCGGGGGGCGAGGGGAGACCCAGTACTTC; cdr3_aa: CASSFGGRGETQYF
clone_size: -; v_call: TRBV27; j_call: TRBJ1-1; d_call: -; cdr3_nt: TGTGCCAGCAGTCTCCTACCCATCGGGGGCGGTGAAGCTTTCTTT; cdr3_aa: CASSLLPIGGGEAFF
clone_size: -; v_call: TRBV29-1; j_call: TRBJ2-7; d_call: -; cdr3_nt: TGCAGCGTTGAAGCTCCCTTGGGCCTGGAGCAGTACTTC; cdr3_aa: CSVEAPLGLEQYF
clone_size: few; v_call: TRBV5-6; j_call: TRBJ2-3; d_call: -; cdr3_nt: TGTGCCAGCAGCTTCGGTGGAGATACGCAGTATTTT; cdr3_aa: CASSFGGDTQYF
clone_size: -; v_call: TRBV4-3; j_call: TRBJ2-1; d_call: -; cdr3_nt: TGCGCCACCAGTTTCGACTTCTACAATGAGCAGTTCTTC; cdr3_aa: CATSFDFYNEQFF
clone_size: few; v_call: TRBV29-1; j_call: TRBJ1-5; d_call: TRBD1; cdr3_nt: TGCAGCGTAGCAGGACAGGGCAATCAGCCCCAGCATTTT; cdr3_aa: CSVAGQGNQPQHF
clone_size: few; v_call: TRBV3-1; j_call: TRBJ1-6; d_call: -; cdr3_nt: TGTGCCAGCAGCCGGAGGGACCGATCACCCCTCCACTTT; cdr3_aa: CASSRRDRSPLHF
clone_size: -; v_call: TRBV29-1; j_call: TRBJ2-1; d_call: -; cdr3_nt: TGCATCGTTGAAGATCTGAAAGGGGACGAGCAGTTCTTC; cdr3_aa: CIVEDLKGDEQFF
clone_size: few; v_call: TRBV29-1; j_call: TRBJ1-2; d_call: -; cdr3_nt: TGCAGCGTTGAACCGGGGGGCGGGTATGGCTACACCTTC; cdr3_aa: CSVEPGGGYGYTF
clone_size: -; v_call: TRBV29-1; j_call: TRBJ1-1; d_call: TRBD1; cdr3_nt: TGCAGCGTTGTTCGTTCAGGGGGCACTGAAGCTTTCTTT; cdr3_aa: CSVVRSGGTEAFF
clone_size: many; v_call: TRBV5-1; j_call: TRBJ2-5; d_call: TRBD1; cdr3_nt: TGCGCCAGCAGCCAGACAGGGGACCGGACCCAGTACTTC; cdr3_aa: CASSQTGDRTQYF
clone_size: -; v_call: TRBV7-2; j_call: TRBJ2-1; d_call: -; cdr3_nt: TGTGCCAGCAGCTTAGTAGAAAGGTCAGAGCAGTTCTTC; cdr3_aa: CASSLVERSEQFF
clone_size: many; v_call: TRBV5-1; j_call: TRBJ2-7; d_call: -; cdr3_nt: TGCGCCAGCAGCTTGGCCCTTGACAGCTCCTACGAGCAGTACTTC; cdr3_aa: CASSLALDSSYEQYF
clone_size: -; v_call: TRBV9; j_call: TRBJ2-7; d_call: -; cdr3_nt: TGTGCCAGCAGCGTAACTCCATCACACACCTACGAGCAGTACTTC; cdr3_aa: CASSVTPSHTYEQYF
clone_size: -; v_call: TRBV5-6; j_call: TRBJ2-1; d_call: -; cdr3_nt: TGTGCCAGCAGCCCAGGAGTCGTTTCCTACAATGAGCAGTTCTTC; cdr3_aa: CASSPGVVSYNEQFF
clone_size: -; v_call: TRBV14; j_call: TRBJ2-6; d_call: -; cdr3_nt: TGTGCCAGCAGCCGGCGGAGCTCCTCTGGGGCCAACGTCCTGACTTTC; cdr3_aa: CASSRRSSSGANVLTF
clone_size: -; v_call: TRBV5-1; j_call: TRBJ2-1; d_call: -; cdr3_nt: TGCGCCAGCAGCTTGGTTCCGGGTACCTACAATGAGCAGTTCTTC; cdr3_aa: CASSLVPGTYNEQFF